One sample yielded the 12 T cell receptor beta chains listed below, sequenced in a study of blood T cell repertoires in COVID-19. Repertoires were generated with immunoSEQ multiplex PCR, while TCRdb's copy carries only in-frame clones and drops some. The sample contains under 200,000 clones, approximately 85% of which appear only once. The sequenced material came from peripheral blood. The receptor source for this set is a man aged 35-49 years who had recovered from COVID-19.

This rearrangement joins TRBV28 to TRBJ1-5, with D maybe TRBD1 (5 bases). The germline gives CDR1 MDHEN, CDR2 SYDVKM. The V end lost 2 bases, the J end lost 8 bases, and 7 bases lay between the germline ends. There are 12 residues in the CDR3. The CDR3 loop reads CASSLGGEPQHF. The CDR3 DNA reads TGTGCCAGCAGTTTAGGGGGGGAGCCCCAGCATTTT.

This chain links TRBV3-1 (or the pseudogene TRBV3-2) with TRBJ1-2; 7 bases align to TRBD1. The CDR3 loop spans 13 amino acids. Trimming cost V 0 bases and J 7 bases; bases outside gene matches: 2. Germline V gives CDR1 LGHDT, CDR2 YNNKEL (reference sequence). CDR3 DNA: TGTGCCAGCAGCCAAGAAGACAGGGTTGGCTACACCTTC. It specifies CASSQEDRVGYTF.

The chain links TRBV5-4 to TRBJ2-5; 12 nucleotides line up with TRBD2. This CDR3 is built from 16 residues. Trimming cost V 4 bases and J 2 bases; bases outside gene matches: 6. Germline V gene sequence: CDR1 SGHNT, CDR2 YYREEE (reference sequence). The CDR3 spells CASSPGLAGPQETQYF. The CDR3, as DNA: TGTGCCAGCAGCCCCGGACTAGCGGGACCACAAGAGACCCAGTACTTC.

This clone appeared once. The gene calls are TRBV28 and TRBJ1-2; maybe TRBD1 (6 bases). Germline V gene data show CDR1 as MDHEN and CDR2 as SYDVKM. The CDR3 covers 16 residues. Trimming removed 5 bases from V and 4 bases from J, with 20 bases in between. The CDR3 sequence: CASSDFPGGRSYGYTF. The CDR3 DNA reads as TGTGCCAGCAGTGATTTTCCCGGGGGGCGAAGCTATGGCTACACCTTC.

The CDR3 sequence is CASSVDRERGLYEQYF. In nucleotides, the CDR3 is TGTGCCAGCAGCGTAGATCGGGAGCGGGGGTTATACGAGCAGTACTTC. V gene TRBV9 combines with J gene TRBJ2-7; 8 bases line up with TRBD2. Germline V gene lookup returns CDR1 SGDLS and CDR2 YYNGEE. The CDR3 extends over 16 amino acids. The ends lost 0 bases at V and 4 bases at J; junction bases unmatched: 9.

The chain employs TRBV11-3 and TRBJ2-5; 8 bases are shared with TRBD1. Unmatched junction bases numbered 6, after V lost 1 base and J lost 5 bases. This CDR3 comprises 15 residues. Germline V gene sequence: CDR1 SGHNT, CDR2 YENEEA. CDR3 DNA: TGTGCCAGCAGCTTAGGGCAGGGGGCGCTGGAGACCCAGTACTTC. It is translated as CASSLGQGALETQYF.

The gene calls are TRBV5-6 and TRBJ1-6, with 9 bases identical to TRBD1. Germline V gene data show CDR1 as SGHDT and CDR2 as YYEEEE. This CDR3 is 15 amino acids long. Trimming took 6 bases from V and 6 from J; bases not matched to a gene: 7. CDR3 loop: CASNWGQGFNSPLHF. CDR3 coding DNA: TGTGCCAGCAACTGGGGACAGGGTTTTAATTCACCCCTCCACTTT.

A few counts support this clone. The CDR3 here is CASSLELGGTQYF. Written as DNA, the CDR3 is TGTGCCAGCAGCTTAGAGCTGGGAGGGACCCAGTACTTC. The chain recombines TRBV7-3 with TRBJ2-5; possibly TRBD2 for D (6 bases). CDR1 is SGHTA, CDR2 FQGTGA, per germline. There are 13 residues in the CDR3. V was pared by 2 bases and J by 7 bases, with 11 bases between.

This clone was seen a handful of times. This chain joins TRBV30 and TRBJ1-2; no definite D call. CDR3 length equals 11 residues. V gave up 5 bases and J gave up 6 bases, with 10 bases separating them. The V gene's germline CDR1 is GTSNPN and CDR2 SVGIG (reference sequence). The CDR3 region has the DNA TGTGCCTGGCAATTGAGGGATGGCTACACCTTC. This encodes CAWQLRDGYTF.

This clone is a singleton in its sample. V and J are TRBV14 and TRBJ2-1, with D tentatively TRBD2 (6 bases). The CDR3 runs to 14 residues. V was cut by 3 bases and J by 2 bases, with 8 bases left in between. Per the germline V gene, CDR1 is SGHDN and CDR2 is FVKESK. CDR3 DNA sequence: TGTGCCAGCAGCCAGGGGGGTCCCTACAATGAGCAGTTCTTC. Translation: CASSQGGPYNEQFF.

This chain joins TRBV4-3 and TRBJ1-6; D remains unclear. The CDR3 consists of 15 residues. In germline, CDR1 is LGHNA, CDR2 YSLEER. V was shortened by 4 bases and J by 5 bases, with 12 bases between the two germline ends. DNA for the CDR3: TGCGCCAGCAGCCCACGCCGGGAAGATAATTCACCCCTCCACTTT. It is translated as CASSPRREDNSPLHF.

The chain combines TRBV2 with TRBJ2-2; no clear D. Germline CDR1 reads SNHLY; CDR2 reads FYNNEI. This CDR3 spans 15 amino acids. Trimming removed 7 bases at V and 1 base at J, with 13 bases between. The CDR3 sequence is CASTSLPQNTGELFF. The CDR3 nucleotides read TGTGCCAGCACGAGTTTGCCTCAGAACACCGGGGAGCTGTTTTTT.